This TCR beta chain derives from a study of blood T cell repertoires in COVID-19. Sequencing used immunoSEQ multiplex PCR; TCRdb keeps in-frame clones, though not all of them. Among some 200,000 clones listed, about 90% were seen once. J was trimmed by 1 base and V by 5 bases; bases with no gene match: 8. Germline lookup yields CDR1 MNHEY and CDR2 SMNVEV (reference sequence). CDR3 length equals 15 residues. Input material: PBMCs or T cells enriched from blood (not recorded which). The origin of this receptor is a young woman who had recovered from COVID-19. The chain links TRBV27 to TRBJ2-7; the match to TRBD1 covers 7 bases. CDR3 loop: CASSIDRVGSYEQYF. The CDR3 DNA sequence: TGTGCCAGCAGTATAGACAGGGTAGGGTCCTACGAGCAGTACTTC.